This T cell receptor beta chain was retrieved from a study of blood T cell repertoires in COVID-19. The wider study: In each case, the material was cDNA or gDNA derived from T cells, B-cell-depleted T cells, or PBMCs.

Participant age was roughly 18 to 90 years, and participants resided in fewer than 30 US areas. Participant-reported clinical history was the basis for cohort assignment. How the authors handled the data: Counts of nucleated cells, estimated from reference gene primer amplification, were obtained. Sequencing used immunoSEQ multiplex PCR; TCRdb keeps in-frame clones, though not all of them. V, J and clone size reflect that table, while D and trimming were determined from the DNA. The sample yields 250,000 or so clones, 88% seen once. CDR3 length equals 17 residues. Germline CDR1 reads MGHRA; CDR2 reads YSYEKL. V lost 0 bases and J lost 10; bases outside the gene matches: 15.

Input material: PBMCs or T cells enriched from blood (not recorded which). The sequence derives from a woman aged 40 to 50 with acute COVID-19. The V call is TRBV4-1, the J call TRBJ2-1; the match to TRBD2 covers 7 bases. The CDR3 coding sequence is TGCGCCAGCAGCCAAGAGCGGCTAGCAGGGTTCGGGGGGGAGCAGTTCTTC. Translated, it gives CASSQERLAGFGGEQFF.